This T cell receptor (beta chain) was profiled in a study of T cell responses to AZD1222 COVID-19 vaccine. Study-wide results and limits: In a largely white British group with more females than males, clonal diversity was possibly underestimated.

Comment on this clone: Its antigen is still unknown.

The table came from immunoSEQ multiplex PCR; TCRdb's copy has only in-frame clones and leaves some out. Of 150,000 to 200,000 clones listed, around 88% were seen once; the top ten hold approximately 0.49%. The CDR3 is made up of 15 amino acids. The V end was cut by 5 bases, the J end by 5 bases, with 18 bases between. Germline V CDR1 and CDR2: MRHNA, SNTAGT. Sequences were derived from peripheral blood, sampled on day 0 of AZD1222 vaccination. The clonotype was recovered from an adult in good health. This chain connects TRBV6-4 to TRBJ2-5; D gene uncertain. The CDR3: CASSFEDGPTETQYF. The CDR3 DNA follows: TGTGCCAGCAGTTTCGAGGACGGACCAACGGAGACCCAGTACTTC.